Presented here are 7 T cell receptor beta chains from one specimen sequenced in a study of T cell changes during pregnancy in multiple sclerosis. TCRdb's table, derived via immunoSEQ multiplex PCR, lists solely in-frame clones and lacks some. The sample records fewer than 65,000 clones, roughly 90% being singletons. Sequenced here: peripheral blood, sampled in the first trimester of pregnancy. Receptor source: a female donor in good health, enrolled as a control in a pregnancy study.

A single count supports this clone. The V and J genes are TRBV6-1 and TRBJ1-3; possible D gene TRBD1, 6 bases. Germline values: CDR1 MNHNS, CDR2 SASEGT. The CDR3 contains 15 residues. V dropped 1 base and J dropped 0 bases, with 7 bases sitting between them. The CDR3 sequence is CASSEGTASGNTIYF. The CDR3 nucleotides read TGTGCCAGCAGTGAAGGGACAGCCTCTGGAAACACCATATATTTT.

This clone was recorded once. The genes are TRBV18 and TRBJ1-2, with 7 bases fitting TRBD1. The CDR3 has 17 amino acids. The V segment lost 5 bases and the J segment 6 bases; nucleotides outside the gene matches: 18. Germline V CDR1 and CDR2: KGHSH, LQKENI. The CDR3 DNA follows: TGTGCCAGCTCAATCGAGAGACAGGGCTTTCGGGGCGATGGCTACACCTTC. Protein product: CASSIERQGFRGDGYTF.

The CDR3 loop is CASSLVAGDPTGELFF. The CDR3 DNA sequence: TGTGCCAGCAGCTTAGTAGCGGGGGACCCCACCGGGGAGCTGTTTTTT. V usage is TRBV5-4 and J usage is TRBJ2-2; the match to TRBD2 covers 9 bases. The trim removed 2 bases at V and 4 bases at J, leaving 6 bases unmatched. The V gene's germline CDR1 is SGHNT and CDR2 YYREEE (reference sequence). The CDR3 length is 16 residues.

The J gene is TRBJ2-2, the V gene TRBV2; possibly TRBD2 for D (6 bases). This CDR3 has 17 residues. Germline values: CDR1 SNHLY, CDR2 FYNNEI. Trimming shortened V by 3 bases and J by 2 bases, and 16 bases separated the two germline ends. The CDR3 bases are TGTGCCAGCAGTGACCCTGGTGTAGCGGTTAACACCGGGGAGCTGTTTTTT. It codes for CASSDPGVAVNTGELFF.

This clone was counted only a few times. V usage is TRBV6-1 and J usage is TRBJ1-3; D ambiguous. The germline CDR1 and CDR2 sequences are MNHNS and SASEGT. This CDR3 region has 15 residues. V dropped 6 bases and J dropped 0 bases, with 12 bases sitting between them. The CDR3 is CASREPHVSGNTIYF. DNA of the CDR3: TGTGCCAGCAGGGAGCCTCATGTCTCTGGAAACACCATATATTTT.

The chain combines TRBV5-5 with TRBJ1-5, with D uncertain. Trimming removed 0 bases at V and 4 bases at J, with 5 bases between. This CDR3 is 13 amino acids long. Looked up from germline, CDR1 is SGHKS and CDR2 is YYEKEE (reference sequence). CDR3 loop: CASSLARNQPQHF. CDR3 sequence (DNA): TGTGCCAGCAGCTTGGCGAGGAATCAGCCCCAGCATTTT.

This clone was observed once. This chain links TRBV19 with TRBJ1-3; 7 nucleotides match TRBD1. The trim removed 2 bases at V and 0 bases at J, leaving 4 bases unmatched. The CDR3 loop spans 16 amino acids. From germline, CDR1 is LNHDA and CDR2 SQIVND (reference sequence). The CDR3 loop reads CASSITGTVSGNTIYF. In nucleotides, the CDR3 is TGTGCCAGTAGTATAACTGGGACAGTCTCTGGAAACACCATATATTTT.